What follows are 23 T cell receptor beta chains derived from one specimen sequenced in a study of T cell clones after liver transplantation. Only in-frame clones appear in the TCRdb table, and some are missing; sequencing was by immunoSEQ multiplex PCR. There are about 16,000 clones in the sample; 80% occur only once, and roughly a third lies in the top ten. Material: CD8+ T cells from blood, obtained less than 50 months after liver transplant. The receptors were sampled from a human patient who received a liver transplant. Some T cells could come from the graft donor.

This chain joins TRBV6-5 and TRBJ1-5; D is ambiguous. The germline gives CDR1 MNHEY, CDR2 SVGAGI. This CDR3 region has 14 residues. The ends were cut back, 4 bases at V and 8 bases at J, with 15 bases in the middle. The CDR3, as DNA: TGTGCCAGCAGTTCCCTCAAGGGCGGGGAGCCCCAGCATTTT. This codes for CASSSLKGGEPQHF.

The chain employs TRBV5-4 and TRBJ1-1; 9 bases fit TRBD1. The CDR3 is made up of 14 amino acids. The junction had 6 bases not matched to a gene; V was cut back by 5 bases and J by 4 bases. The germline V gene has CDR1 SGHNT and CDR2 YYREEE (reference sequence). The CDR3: CASRPGTGSTEAFF. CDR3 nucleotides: TGTGCCAGCAGGCCCGGGACAGGGAGCACTGAAGCTTTCTTT.

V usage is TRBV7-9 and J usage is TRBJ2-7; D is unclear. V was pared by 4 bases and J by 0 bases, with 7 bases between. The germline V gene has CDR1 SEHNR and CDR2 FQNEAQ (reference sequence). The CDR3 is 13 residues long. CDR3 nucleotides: TGTGCCAGCAGCTCCGGGTCCTCCTACGAGCAGTACTTC. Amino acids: CASSSGSSYEQYF.

The CDR3 reads CASSQVLTGDTGELFF. The CDR3 coding sequence is TGCGCCAGCAGCCAAGTATTGACGGGAGACACCGGGGAGCTGTTTTTT. The V gene is TRBV4-3, the J gene TRBJ2-2, with D perhaps TRBD2 (6 bases). The CDR3 length is 16 residues. CDR1 and CDR2 from the germline V gene are LGHNA and YSLEER. The V gene lost 1 base and the J gene lost 3 bases, with 12 bases spanning the gap.

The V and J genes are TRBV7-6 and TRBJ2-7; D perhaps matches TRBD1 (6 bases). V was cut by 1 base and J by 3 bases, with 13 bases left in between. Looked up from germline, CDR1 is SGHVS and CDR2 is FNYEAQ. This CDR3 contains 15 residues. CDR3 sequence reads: CASSLGQGPNYEQYF. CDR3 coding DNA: TGTGCCAGCAGCTTAGGCCAGGGGCCAAACTACGAGCAGTACTTC.

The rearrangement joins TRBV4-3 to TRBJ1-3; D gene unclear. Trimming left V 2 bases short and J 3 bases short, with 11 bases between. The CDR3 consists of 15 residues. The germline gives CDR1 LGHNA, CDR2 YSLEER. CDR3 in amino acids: CASSQRIRFGNTIYF. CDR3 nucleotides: TGCGCCAGCAGCCAAAGGATTCGCTTTGGAAACACCATATATTTT.

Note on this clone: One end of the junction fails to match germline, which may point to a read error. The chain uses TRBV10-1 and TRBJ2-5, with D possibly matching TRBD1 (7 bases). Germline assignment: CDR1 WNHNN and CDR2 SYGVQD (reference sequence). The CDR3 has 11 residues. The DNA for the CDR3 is TGCGCCAGCAGGGCGATGGCGGGACAGCACTTC. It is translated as CASRAMAGQHF.

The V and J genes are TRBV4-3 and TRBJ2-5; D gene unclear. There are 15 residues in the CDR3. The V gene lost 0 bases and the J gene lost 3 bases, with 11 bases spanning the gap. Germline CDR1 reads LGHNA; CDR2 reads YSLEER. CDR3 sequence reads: CASSQDVSSKETQYF. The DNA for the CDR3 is TGCGCCAGCAGCCAAGATGTCAGCAGTAAAGAGACCCAGTACTTC.

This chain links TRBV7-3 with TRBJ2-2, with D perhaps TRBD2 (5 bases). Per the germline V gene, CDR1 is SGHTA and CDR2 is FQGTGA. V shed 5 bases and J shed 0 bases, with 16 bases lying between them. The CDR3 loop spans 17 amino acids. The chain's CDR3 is CASSLSGLHTNTGELFF. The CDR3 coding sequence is TGTGCCAGCAGCCTAAGTGGACTTCATACGAACACCGGGGAGCTGTTTTTT.

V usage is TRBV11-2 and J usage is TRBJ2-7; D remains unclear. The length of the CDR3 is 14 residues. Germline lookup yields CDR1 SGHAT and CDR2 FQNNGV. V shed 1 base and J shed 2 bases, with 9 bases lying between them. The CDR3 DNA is TGTGCCAGCAGCTTAGGTCCCGGTACCTACGAGCAGTACTTC. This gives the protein CASSLGPGTYEQYF.

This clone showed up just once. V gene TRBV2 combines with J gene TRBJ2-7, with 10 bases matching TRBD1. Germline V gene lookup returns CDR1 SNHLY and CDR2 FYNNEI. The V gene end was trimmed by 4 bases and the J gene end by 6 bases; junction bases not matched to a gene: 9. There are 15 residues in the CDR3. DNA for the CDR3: TGTGCCAGCAGTGTACCGGGACAGGGGTCTAGCGAGCAGTACTTC. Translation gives CASSVPGQGSSEQYF.

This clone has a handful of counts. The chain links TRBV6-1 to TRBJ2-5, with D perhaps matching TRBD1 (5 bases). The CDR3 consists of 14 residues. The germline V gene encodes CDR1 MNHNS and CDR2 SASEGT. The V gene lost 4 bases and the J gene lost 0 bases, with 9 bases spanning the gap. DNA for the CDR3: TGTGCCAGCAGTGCTGACAGTTACCAAGAGACCCAGTACTTC. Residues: CASSADSYQETQYF.

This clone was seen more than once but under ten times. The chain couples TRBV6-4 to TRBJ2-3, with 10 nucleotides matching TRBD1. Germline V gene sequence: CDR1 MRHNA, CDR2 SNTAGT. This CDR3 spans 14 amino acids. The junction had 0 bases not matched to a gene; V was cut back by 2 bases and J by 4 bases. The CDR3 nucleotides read TGTGCCAGCAGTGACGGACAGGGGGCAGATACGCAGTATTTT. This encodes CASSDGQGADTQYF.

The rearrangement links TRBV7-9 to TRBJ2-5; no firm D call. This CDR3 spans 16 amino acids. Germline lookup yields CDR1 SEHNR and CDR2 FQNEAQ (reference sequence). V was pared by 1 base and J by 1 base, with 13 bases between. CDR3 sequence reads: CASSLVPWLPQETQYF. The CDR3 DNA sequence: TGTGCCAGCAGCTTAGTTCCGTGGTTGCCCCAAGAGACCCAGTACTTC.

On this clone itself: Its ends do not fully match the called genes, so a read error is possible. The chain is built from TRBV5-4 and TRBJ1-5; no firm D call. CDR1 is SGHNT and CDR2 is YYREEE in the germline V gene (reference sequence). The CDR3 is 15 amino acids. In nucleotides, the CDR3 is TGCGCCAGCTCGTGGGATTTGGGGAGCAATCAGCCCCAGCATTTT. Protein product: CASSWDLGSNQPQHF.

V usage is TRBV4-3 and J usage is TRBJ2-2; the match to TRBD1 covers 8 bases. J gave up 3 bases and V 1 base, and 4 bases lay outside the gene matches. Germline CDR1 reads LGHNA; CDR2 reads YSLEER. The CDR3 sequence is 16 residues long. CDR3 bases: TGCGCCAGCAGCCAAGGAACAGGGGGATACACCGGGGAGCTGTTTTTT. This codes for CASSQGTGGYTGELFF.

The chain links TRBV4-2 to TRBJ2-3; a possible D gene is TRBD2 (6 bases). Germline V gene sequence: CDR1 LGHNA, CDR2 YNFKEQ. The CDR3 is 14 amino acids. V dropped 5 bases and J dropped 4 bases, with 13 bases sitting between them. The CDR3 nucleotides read TGTGCCAGCAGCTTGTGGGGGGAGTCAGATACGCAGTATTTT. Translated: CASSLWGESDTQYF.

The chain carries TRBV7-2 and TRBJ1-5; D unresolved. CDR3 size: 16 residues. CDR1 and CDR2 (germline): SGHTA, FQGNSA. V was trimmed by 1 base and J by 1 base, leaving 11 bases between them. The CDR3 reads CASSLVGGVSNQPQHF. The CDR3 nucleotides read TGTGCCAGCAGCTTAGTGGGAGGAGTGAGCAATCAGCCCCAGCATTTT.

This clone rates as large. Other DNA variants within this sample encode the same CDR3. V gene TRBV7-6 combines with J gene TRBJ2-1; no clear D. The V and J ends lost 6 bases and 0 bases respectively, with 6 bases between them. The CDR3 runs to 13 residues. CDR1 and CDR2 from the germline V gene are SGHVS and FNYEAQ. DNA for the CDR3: TGTGCCAGCAGTAGGTCCTCCTACAATGAGCAGTTCTTC. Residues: CASSRSSYNEQFF.

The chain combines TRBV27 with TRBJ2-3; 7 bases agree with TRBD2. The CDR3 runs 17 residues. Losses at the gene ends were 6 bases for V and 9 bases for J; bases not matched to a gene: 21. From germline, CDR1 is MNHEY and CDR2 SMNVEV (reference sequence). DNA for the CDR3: TGTGCCAGCAGCCCCTTGGCGGAAATTTTGGGAGGGTTGACGCAGTATTTT. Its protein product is CASSPLAEILGGLTQYF.

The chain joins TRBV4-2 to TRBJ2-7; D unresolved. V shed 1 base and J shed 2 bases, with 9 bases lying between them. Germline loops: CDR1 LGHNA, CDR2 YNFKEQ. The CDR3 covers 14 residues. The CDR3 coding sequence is TGTGCCAGCAGCCAAGGCCACTCCACCTACGAGCAGTACTTC. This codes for CASSQGHSTYEQYF.

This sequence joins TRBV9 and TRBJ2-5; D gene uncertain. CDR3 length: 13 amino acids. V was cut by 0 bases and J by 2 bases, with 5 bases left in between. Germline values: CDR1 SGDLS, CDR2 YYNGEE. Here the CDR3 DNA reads TGTGCCAGCAGCGTAGCCCAGCAAGAGACCCAGTACTTC. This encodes CASSVAQQETQYF. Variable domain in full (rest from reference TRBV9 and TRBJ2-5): DSGVTQTPKHLITATGQRVTLRCSPRSGDLSVYWYQQSLDQGLQFLIQYYNGEERAKGNILERFSAQQFPDLHSELNLSSLELGDSALYFCASSVAQQETQYFGPGTRLLVL.

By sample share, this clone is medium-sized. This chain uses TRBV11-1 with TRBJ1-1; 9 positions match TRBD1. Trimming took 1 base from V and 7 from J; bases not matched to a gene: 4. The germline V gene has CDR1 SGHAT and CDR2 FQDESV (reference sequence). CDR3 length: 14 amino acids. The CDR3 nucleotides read TGTGCCAGCAGCTTAGAGGGGACAGGGTTTGAAGCTTTCTTT. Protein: CASSLEGTGFEAFF. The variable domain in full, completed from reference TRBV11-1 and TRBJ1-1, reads EAEVAQSPRYKITEKSQAVAFWCDPISGHATLYWYRQILGQGPELLVQFQDESVVDDSQLPKDRFSAERLKGVDSTLKIQPAELGDSAMYLCASSLEGTGFEAFFGQGTRLTVV.